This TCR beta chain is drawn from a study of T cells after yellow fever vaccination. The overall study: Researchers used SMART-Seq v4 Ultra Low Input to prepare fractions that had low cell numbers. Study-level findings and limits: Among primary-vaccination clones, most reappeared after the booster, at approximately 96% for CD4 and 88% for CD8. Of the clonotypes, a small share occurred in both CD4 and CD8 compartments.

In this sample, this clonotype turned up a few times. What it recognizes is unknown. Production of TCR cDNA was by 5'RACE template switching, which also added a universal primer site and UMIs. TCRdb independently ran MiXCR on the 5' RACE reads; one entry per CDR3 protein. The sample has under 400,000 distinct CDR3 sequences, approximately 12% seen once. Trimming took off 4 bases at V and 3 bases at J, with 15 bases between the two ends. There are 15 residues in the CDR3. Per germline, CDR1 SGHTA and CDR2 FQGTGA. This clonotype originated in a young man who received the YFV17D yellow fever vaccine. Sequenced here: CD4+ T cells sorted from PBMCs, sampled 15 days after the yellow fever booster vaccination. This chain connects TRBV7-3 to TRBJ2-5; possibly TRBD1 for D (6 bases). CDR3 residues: CASSSRPGQEETQYF. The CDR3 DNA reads TGTGCCAGCAGCTCTAGGCCGGGACAAGAAGAGACCCAGTACTTC.